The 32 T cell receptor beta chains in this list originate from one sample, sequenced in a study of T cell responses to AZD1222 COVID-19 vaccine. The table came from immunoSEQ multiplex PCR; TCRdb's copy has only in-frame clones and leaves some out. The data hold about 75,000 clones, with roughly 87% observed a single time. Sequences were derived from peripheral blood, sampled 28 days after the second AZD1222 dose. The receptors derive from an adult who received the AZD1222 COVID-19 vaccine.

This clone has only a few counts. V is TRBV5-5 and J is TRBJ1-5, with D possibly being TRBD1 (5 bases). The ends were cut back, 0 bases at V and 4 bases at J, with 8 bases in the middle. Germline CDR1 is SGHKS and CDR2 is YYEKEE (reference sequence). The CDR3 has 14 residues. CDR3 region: CASSLGQRNQPQHF. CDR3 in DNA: TGTGCCAGCAGCTTGGGACAGCGAAATCAGCCCCAGCATTTT.

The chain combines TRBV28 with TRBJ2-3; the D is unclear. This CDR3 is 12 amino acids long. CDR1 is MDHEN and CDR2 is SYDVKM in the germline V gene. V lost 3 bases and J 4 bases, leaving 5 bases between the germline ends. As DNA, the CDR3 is TGTGCCAGCAGTTTTAGGGCAGATACGCAGTATTTT. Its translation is CASSFRADTQYF.

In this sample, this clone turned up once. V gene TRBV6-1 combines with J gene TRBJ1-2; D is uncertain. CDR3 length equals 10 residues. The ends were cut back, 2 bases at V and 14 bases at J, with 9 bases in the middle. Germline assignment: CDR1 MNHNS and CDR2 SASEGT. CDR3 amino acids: CASSEHSVTF. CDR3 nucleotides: TGTGCCAGCAGTGAACACAGTGTAACCTTC.

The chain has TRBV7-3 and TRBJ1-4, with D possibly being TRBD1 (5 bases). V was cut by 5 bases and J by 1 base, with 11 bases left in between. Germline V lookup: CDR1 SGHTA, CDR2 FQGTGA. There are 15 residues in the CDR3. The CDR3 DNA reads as TGTGCCAGCAGCCAGGGTGGTGGAACTAATGAAAAACTGTTTTTT. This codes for CASSQGGGTNEKLFF.

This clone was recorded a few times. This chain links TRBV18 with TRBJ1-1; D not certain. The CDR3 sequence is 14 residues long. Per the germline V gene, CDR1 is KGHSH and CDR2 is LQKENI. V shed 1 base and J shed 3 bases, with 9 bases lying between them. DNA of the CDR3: TGTGCCAGCTCACCACAGGCCTGGGACACTGAAGCTTTCTTT. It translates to CASSPQAWDTEAFF. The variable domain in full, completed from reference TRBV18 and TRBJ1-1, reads NAGVMQNPRHLVRRRGQEARLRCSPMKGHSHVYWYRQLPEEGLKFMVYLQKENIIDESGMPKERFSAEFPKEGPSILRIQQVVRGDSAAYFCASSPQAWDTEAFFGQGTRLTVV.

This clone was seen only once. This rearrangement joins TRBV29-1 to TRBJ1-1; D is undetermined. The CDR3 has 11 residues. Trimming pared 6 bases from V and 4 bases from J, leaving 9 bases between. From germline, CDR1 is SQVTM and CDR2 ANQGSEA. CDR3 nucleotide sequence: TGCAGCGTAAAGTGGGCCACTGAAGCTTTCTTT. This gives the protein CSVKWATEAFF.

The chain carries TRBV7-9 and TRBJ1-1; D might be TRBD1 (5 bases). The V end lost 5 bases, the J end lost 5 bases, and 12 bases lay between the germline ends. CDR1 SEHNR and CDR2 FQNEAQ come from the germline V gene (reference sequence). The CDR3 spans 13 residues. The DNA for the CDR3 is TGTGCCAGCAGCCGTCAGGGCGGGACTGAAGCTTTCTTT. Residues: CASSRQGGTEAFF. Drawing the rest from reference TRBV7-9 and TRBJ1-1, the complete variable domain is DTGVSQNPRHKITKRGQNVTFRCDPISEHNRLYWYRQTLGQGPEFLTYFQNEAQLEKSRLLSDRFSAERPKGSFSTLEIQRTEQGDSAMYLCASSRQGGTEAFFGQGTRLTVV.

The CDR3 protein is CASNQFVGPRGEQYF. For the CDR3, the DNA is TGTGCCAGCAACCAGTTCGTTGGCCCAAGGGGGGAGCAGTACTTC. The rearrangement links TRBV28 to TRBJ2-7; possibly TRBD1 for D (6 bases). The CDR3 has 15 amino acids. Germline V gene lookup returns CDR1 MDHEN and CDR2 SYDVKM. V gave up 7 bases and J gave up 7 bases, with 23 bases separating them.

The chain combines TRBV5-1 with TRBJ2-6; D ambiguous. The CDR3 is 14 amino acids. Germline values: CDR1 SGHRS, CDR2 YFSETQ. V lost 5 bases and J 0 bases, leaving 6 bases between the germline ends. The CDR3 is CASSSYSGANVLTF. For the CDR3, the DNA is TGCGCCAGCAGTTCCTACTCTGGGGCCAACGTCCTGACTTTC. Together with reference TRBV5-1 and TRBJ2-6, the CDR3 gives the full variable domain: KAGVTQTPRYLIKTRGQQVTLSCSPISGHRSVSWYQQTPGQGLQFLFEYFSETQRNKGNFPGRFSGRQFSNSRSEMNVSTLELGDSALYLCASSSYSGANVLTFGAGSRLTVL.

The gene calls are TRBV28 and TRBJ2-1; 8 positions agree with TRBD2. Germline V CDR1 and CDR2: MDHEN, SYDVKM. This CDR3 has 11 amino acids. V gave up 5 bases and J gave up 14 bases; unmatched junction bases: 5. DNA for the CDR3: TGTGCCAGCAGTGATGGGACTAGGAAGTTCTTC. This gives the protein CASSDGTRKFF.

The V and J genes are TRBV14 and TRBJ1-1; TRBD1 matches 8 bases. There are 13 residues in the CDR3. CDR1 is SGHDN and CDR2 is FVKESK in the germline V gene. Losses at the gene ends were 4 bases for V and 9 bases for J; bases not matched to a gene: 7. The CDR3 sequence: CASSRGQGEKAFF. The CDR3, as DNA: TGTGCCAGCAGCCGAGGACAGGGAGAGAAAGCTTTCTTT.

CDR3: CASSEDRVPPYEQYF. The CDR3 coding sequence is TGTGCCAGCAGTGAAGACAGGGTACCCCCCTACGAGCAGTACTTC. This chain uses TRBV2 with TRBJ2-7; a possible D gene is TRBD1 (6 bases). V shed 1 base and J shed 2 bases, with 12 bases lying between them. This CDR3 has 15 residues. Germline V CDR1 and CDR2: SNHLY, FYNNEI.

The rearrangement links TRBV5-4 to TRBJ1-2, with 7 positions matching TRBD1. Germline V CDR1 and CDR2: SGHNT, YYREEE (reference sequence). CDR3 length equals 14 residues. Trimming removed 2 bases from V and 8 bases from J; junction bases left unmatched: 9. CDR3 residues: CASSFRGWGNGYTF. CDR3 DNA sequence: TGTGCCAGCAGCTTCAGGGGGTGGGGGAACGGCTACACCTTC.

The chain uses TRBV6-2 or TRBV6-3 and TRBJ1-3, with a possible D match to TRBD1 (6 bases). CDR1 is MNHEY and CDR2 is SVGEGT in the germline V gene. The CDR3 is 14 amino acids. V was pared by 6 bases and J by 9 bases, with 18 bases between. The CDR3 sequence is CASSSTGPGGTIYF. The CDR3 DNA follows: TGTGCCAGCAGCTCAACAGGGCCTGGCGGCACCATATATTTT.

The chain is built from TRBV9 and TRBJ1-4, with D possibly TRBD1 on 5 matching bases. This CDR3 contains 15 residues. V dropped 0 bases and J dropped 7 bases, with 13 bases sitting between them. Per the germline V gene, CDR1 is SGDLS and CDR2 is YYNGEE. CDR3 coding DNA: TGTGCCAGCAGCGTAGATAAGGGGCGAGGTGAAAAACTGTTTTTT. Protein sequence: CASSVDKGRGEKLFF. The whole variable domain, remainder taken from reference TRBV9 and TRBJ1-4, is DSGVTQTPKHLITATGQRVTLRCSPRSGDLSVYWYQQSLDQGLQFLIQYYNGEERAKGNILERFSAQQFPDLHSELNLSSLELGDSALYFCASSVDKGRGEKLFFGSGTQLSVL.

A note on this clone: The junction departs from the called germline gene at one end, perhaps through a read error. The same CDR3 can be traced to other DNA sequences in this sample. For the CDR3, the DNA is TGTGCCAGCAGTTTAGGGACAGGCACTGAAGCTTTCTTT. Amino acids: CASSLGTGTEAFF. The rearrangement links TRBV7-8 to TRBJ1-1; 8 bases fit TRBD1. Germline CDR1 SGHVS, CDR2 FQNEAQ. The CDR3 covers 13 residues.

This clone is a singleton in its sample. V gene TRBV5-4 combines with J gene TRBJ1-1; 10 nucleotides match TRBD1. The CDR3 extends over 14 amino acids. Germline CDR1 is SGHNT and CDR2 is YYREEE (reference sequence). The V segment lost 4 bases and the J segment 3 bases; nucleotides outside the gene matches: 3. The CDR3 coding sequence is TGTGCCAGCAGCACAGGACAGGGGGACACTGAAGCTTTCTTT. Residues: CASSTGQGDTEAFF.

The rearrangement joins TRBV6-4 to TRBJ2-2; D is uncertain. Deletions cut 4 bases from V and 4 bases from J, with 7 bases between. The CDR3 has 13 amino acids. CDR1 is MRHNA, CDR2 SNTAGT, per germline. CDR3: CASSARTTGELFF. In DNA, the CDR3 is TGTGCCAGCAGTGCCAGGACCACCGGGGAGCTGTTTTTT.

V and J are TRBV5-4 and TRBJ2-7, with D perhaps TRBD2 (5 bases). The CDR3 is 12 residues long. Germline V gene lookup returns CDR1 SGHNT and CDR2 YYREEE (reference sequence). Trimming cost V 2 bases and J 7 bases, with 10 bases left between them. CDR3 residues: CASSFRTGEQYF. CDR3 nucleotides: TGTGCCAGCAGCTTCCGGACGGGAGAGCAGTACTTC.

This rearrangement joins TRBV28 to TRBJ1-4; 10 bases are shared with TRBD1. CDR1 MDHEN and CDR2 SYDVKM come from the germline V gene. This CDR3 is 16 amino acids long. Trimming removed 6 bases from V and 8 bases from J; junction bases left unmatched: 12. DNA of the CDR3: TGTGCCAGCAGAGACAGGGGGCGCGGGGTTCGGGAAAAACTGTTTTTT. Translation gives CASRDRGRGVREKLFF.

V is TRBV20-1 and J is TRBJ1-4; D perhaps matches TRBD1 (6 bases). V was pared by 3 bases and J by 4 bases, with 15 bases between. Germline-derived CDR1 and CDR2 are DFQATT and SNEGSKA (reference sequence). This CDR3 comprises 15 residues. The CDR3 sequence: CSASPLKGVNEKLFF. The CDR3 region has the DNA TGCAGTGCTAGTCCACTGAAGGGGGTTAATGAAAAACTGTTTTTT.

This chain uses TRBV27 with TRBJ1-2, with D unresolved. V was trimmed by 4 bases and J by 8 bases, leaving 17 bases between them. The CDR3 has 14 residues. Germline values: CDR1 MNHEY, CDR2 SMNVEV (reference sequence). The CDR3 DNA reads TGTGCCAGCAGTTCACTAGAAGAGGGAAGAGGCTACACCTTC. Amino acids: CASSSLEEGRGYTF.

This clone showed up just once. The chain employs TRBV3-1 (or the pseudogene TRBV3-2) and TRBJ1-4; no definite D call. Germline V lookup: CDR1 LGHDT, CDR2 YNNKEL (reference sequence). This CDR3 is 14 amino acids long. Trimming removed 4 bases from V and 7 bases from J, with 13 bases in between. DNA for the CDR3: TGTGCCAGCAGCCCCCCGTTCCTTGTTGAAAAACTGTTTTTT. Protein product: CASSPPFLVEKLFF.

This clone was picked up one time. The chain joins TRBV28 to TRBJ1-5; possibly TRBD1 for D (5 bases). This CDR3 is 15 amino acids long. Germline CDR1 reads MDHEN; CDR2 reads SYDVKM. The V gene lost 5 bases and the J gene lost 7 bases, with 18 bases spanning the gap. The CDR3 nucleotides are TGTGCCAGCAGTGCCCTGTTGGGGGAGGGCCAGCCCCAGCATTTT. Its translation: CASSALLGEGQPQHF.

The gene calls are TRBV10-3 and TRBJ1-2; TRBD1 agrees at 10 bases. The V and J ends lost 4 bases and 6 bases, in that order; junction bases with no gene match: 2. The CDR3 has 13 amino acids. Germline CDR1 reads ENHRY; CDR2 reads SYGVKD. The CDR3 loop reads CAISGGTGDGYTF. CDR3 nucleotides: TGTGCCATCAGTGGCGGGACAGGGGATGGCTACACCTTC.

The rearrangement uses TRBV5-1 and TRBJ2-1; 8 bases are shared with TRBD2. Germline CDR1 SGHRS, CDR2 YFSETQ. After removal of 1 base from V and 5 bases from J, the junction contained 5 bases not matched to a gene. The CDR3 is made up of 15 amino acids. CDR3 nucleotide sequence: TGCGCCAGCAGCTTGTTTCCGGGGGGGAACAATGAGCAGTTCTTC. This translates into CASSLFPGGNNEQFF. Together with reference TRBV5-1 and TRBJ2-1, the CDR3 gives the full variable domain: KAGVTQTPRYLIKTRGQQVTLSCSPISGHRSVSWYQQTPGQGLQFLFEYFSETQRNKGNFPGRFSGRQFSNSRSEMNVSTLELGDSALYLCASSLFPGGNNEQFFGPGTRLTVL.

The CDR3: CASSVTKTGNYGYTF. The CDR3 DNA is TGTGCCAGCAGTGTCACTAAGACAGGAAACTATGGCTACACCTTC. The J gene is TRBJ1-2, the V gene TRBV27; maybe TRBD1 (6 bases). Trimming took 5 bases from V and 2 from J, leaving 15 bases between them. Germline V gene data show CDR1 as MNHEY and CDR2 as SMNVEV (reference sequence). The CDR3 has 15 amino acids.

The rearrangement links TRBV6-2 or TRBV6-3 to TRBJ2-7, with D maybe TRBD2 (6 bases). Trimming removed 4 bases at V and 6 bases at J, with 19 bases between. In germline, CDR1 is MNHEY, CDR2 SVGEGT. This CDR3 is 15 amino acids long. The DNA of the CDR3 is TGTGCCAGCAGTTCTGCGGGTGGAGGGATTTTCGAGCAGTACTTC. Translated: CASSSAGGGIFEQYF.

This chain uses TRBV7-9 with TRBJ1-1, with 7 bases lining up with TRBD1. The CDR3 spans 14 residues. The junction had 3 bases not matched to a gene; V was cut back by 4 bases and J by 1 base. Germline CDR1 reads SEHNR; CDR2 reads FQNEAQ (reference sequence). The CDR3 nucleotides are TGTGCCAGCAGCTACAACAGGGGGAACACTGAAGCTTTCTTT. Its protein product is CASSYNRGNTEAFF.

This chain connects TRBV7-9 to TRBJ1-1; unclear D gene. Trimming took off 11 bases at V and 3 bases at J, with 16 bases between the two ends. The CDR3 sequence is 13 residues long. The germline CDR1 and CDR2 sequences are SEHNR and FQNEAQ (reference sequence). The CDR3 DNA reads TGTGCCGGACTGACCGGTCCCCACACTGAAGCTTTCTTT. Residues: CAGLTGPHTEAFF.

The CDR3 spells CASSPGQQPQHF. The CDR3 DNA follows: TGTGCCAGCAGCCCCGGGCAACAGCCCCAGCATTTT. J is TRBJ1-5 and V is TRBV12-3 or TRBV12-4; D unresolved. V was clipped by 6 bases and J by 7 bases, with 10 bases between them. The CDR3 is made up of 12 amino acids.

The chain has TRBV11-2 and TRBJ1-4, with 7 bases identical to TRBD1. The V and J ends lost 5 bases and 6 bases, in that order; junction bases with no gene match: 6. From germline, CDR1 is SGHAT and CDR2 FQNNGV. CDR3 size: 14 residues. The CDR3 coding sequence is TGTGCCAGCAGCCTAGGGGGCGCGGATGAAAAACTGTTTTTT. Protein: CASSLGGADEKLFF. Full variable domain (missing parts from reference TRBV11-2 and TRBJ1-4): EAGVAQSPRYKIIEKRQSVAFWCNPISGHATLYWYQQILGQGPKLLIQFQNNGVVDDSQLPKDRFSAERLKGVDSTLKIQPAKLEDSAVYLCASSLGGADEKLFFGSGTQLSVL.